A selection of T cell receptor beta chains follows, all from one sample in a study of OX40 agonist ivuxolimab in advanced cancers. Profiling relied on immunoSEQ multiplex PCR, and the TCRdb table lists in-frame clones only, not all of them. The sample has about 50,000 clones, more than 75% seen once. The material sequenced was CD4+ or CD8+ T cells sorted from blood, taken in a trial of the OX40 agonist ivuxolimab. The receptor set was obtained from an adult with an advanced solid tumor such as melanoma, head and neck, liver or kidney cancer. CDR3s include the opening cysteine and the closing phenylalanine or tryptophan.

V gene	J gene	CDR3 protein
TRBV7-9	TRBJ1-1	CASSLAGTAEAFF
TRBV27	TRBJ2-7	CASSSHTLAGGPGEQYF
TRBV6-5	TRBJ1-1	CASSPRRGNTEAFF
TRBV2	TRBJ2-1	CASSRNRFTEQFF
TRBV7-3	TRBJ1-6	CASSQTGESPLHF
TRBV4-1	TRBJ1-6	CASSQVFRDRDPQWGSHF
TRBV10-3	TRBJ2-5	CAISESAAGGPGTQYF
TRBV11-3	TRBJ1-4	CASSPSVGTRNEKLFF
TRBV10-2	TRBJ2-3	CASSLGLAGTDTQYF
TRBV6-5	TRBJ1-2	CASSPGQIFYGYTF
TRBV5-6	TRBJ1-2	CASSWAAGSYGYTF
TRBV6-1	TRBJ1-4	CASRTGEDRGEKLFF
TRBV5-8	TRBJ2-7	CASSVQGAGDEQYF
TRBV6-1	TRBJ2-5	CASSEVRTAVQETQYF
TRBV2	TRBJ1-3	CASSDGRISAGNTIYF
TRBV6-5	TRBJ2-3	CASSYNRAKDTQYF
TRBV7-8	TRBJ1-2	CASSARTGNNGYTF
TRBV7-9	TRBJ1-5	CASSLEAGNQPQHF
TRBV6-6	TRBJ2-7	CASSPAAYEQYF
TRBV6-1	TRBJ2-1	CASSYGLVNEQFF
TRBV18	TRBJ1-3	CASSRNSGNTIYF
TRBV10-3	TRBJ2-4	CAISESGDLNIQYF
TRBV11-1	TRBJ2-2	CASSLIYTGELFF
TRBV6-1	TRBJ1-2	CASNRESWGYTF
TRBV6-1	TRBJ2-1	CASSEEGGQGKFF
TRBV7-9	TRBJ2-7	CASSFGRGNDEQYF
TRBV5-1	TRBJ1-2	CASSLGVGADYGYTF
TRBV29-1	TRBJ1-1	CSARTVNTEAFF
TRBV10-3	TRBJ1-2	CAISGTGTVYGYTF
TRBV18	TRBJ1-6	CASSPQGDNSPLHF
TRBV5-4	TRBJ2-1	CASSVKGAYNEQFF
TRBV11-3	TRBJ2-7	CASRGTGGLEQYF